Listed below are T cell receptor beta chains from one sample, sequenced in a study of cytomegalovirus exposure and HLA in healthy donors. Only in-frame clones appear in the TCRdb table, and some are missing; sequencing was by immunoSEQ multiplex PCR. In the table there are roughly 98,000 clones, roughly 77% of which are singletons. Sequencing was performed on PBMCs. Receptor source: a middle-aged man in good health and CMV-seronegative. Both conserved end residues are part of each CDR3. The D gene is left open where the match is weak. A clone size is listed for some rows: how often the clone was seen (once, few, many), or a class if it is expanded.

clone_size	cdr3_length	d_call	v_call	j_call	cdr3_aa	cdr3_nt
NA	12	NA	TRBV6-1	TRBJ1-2	CASSPGFYGYTF	TGTGCCAGCAGCCCAGGGTTCTATGGCTACACCTTC
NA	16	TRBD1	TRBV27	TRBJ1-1	CASRTGGAGLNTEAFF	TGTGCCAGCAGAACAGGGGGCGCGGGTCTGAACACTGAAGCTTTCTTT
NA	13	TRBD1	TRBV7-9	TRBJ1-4	CASSSTWDSELFF	TGTGCCAGCAGCTCTACTTGGGACAGTGAACTGTTTTTT
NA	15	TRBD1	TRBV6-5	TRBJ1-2	CASSYSGDRGEGYTF	TGTGCCAGCAGTTATAGCGGGGACAGGGGGGAGGGCTACACCTTC
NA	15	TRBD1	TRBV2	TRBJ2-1	CASREGQGIYNEQFF	TGTGCCAGCAGAGAAGGACAGGGGATTTACAATGAGCAGTTCTTC
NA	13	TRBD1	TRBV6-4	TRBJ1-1	CASSDQGGTEAFF	TGTGCCAGCAGTGACCAGGGGGGCACTGAAGCTTTCTTT
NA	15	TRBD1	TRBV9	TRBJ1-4	CASSPTGQGSEKLFF	TGTGCCAGCAGCCCCACAGGACAGGGTAGCGAAAAACTGTTTTTT
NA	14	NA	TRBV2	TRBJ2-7	CASSEVRSSYEQYF	TGTGCCAGCAGTGAAGTCAGAAGCTCCTACGAGCAGTACTTC
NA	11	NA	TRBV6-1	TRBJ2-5	CASRGTETQYF	TGTGCCAGCAGGGGGACTGAGACCCAGTACTTC
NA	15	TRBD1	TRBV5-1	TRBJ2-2	CASSADRRSTGELFF	TGCGCCAGCAGCGCGGACAGGCGGAGCACCGGGGAGCTGTTTTTT
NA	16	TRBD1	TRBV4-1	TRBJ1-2	CASSQDPSTGPYGYTF	TGCGCCAGCAGCCAAGACCCCTCGACAGGGCCCTATGGCTACACCTTC
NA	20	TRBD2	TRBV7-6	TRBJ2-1	CASSGGGTSGGHIDYNEQFF	TGTGCCAGCAGCGGGGGCGGGACTAGCGGGGGCCATATAGACTACAATGAGCAGTTCTTC
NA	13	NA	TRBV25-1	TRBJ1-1	CASRGDMNTEAFF	TGTGCCAGCAGGGGAGATATGAACACTGAAGCTTTCTTT
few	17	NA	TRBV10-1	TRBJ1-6	CASSVRGGGLYNSPLHF	TGCGCCAGCAGTGTCAGGGGCGGAGGCCTCTATAATTCACCCCTCCACTTT
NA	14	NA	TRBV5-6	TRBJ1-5	CASSWRGSGQPQHF	TGTGCCAGCAGCTGGCGGGGGTCGGGACAGCCCCAGCATTTT